This T cell receptor beta chain was identified in a study of OX40 agonist ivuxolimab in advanced cancers. Study in general: A male proportion of 70% to 90% was recorded, with mean age roughly 60 years and range about 20 to 85.

If patients had autoimmune disease history or systemic immunosuppression, they were excluded. This table comes from immunoSEQ multiplex PCR, and its TCRdb copy is limited to in-frame clones, with some not included. This table has 60,000 or so clones, roughly 84% appearing once. The V segment lost 3 bases and the J segment 0 bases; nucleotides outside the gene matches: 4. Germline lookup yields CDR1 KGHSH and CDR2 LQKENI. The CDR3 extends over 15 amino acids. This receptor was obtained from an adult with an advanced solid tumor such as melanoma, head and neck, liver or kidney cancer. Sample: CD4+ or CD8+ T cells sorted from blood, taken in a trial of the OX40 agonist ivuxolimab. The chain links TRBV18 to TRBJ1-2, with 7 bases that match TRBD1. The CDR3 nucleotides read TGTGCCAGCTCACCTGCGGGACAGCCTAACTATGGCTACACCTTC. This gives the protein CASSPAGQPNYGYTF.